The entry below gives a single T cell receptor beta chain sequence along with its context. This specimen comes from a study of blood T cell repertoires in COVID-19. Study-wide context: Samples of COVID-19 (acute and convalescent) were obtained from the United States, Italy and Spain. PBMCs, B-cell-depleted T cells, or T cells provided the cDNA or gDNA that made up the material.

CDR3 size: 16 residues. Germline values: CDR1 SGHRS, CDR2 YFSETQ. Trimming at V came to 3 bases and at J to 4 bases, leaving 8 bases not matched to a gene. Per the original methods: Using reference gene primer amplification, nucleated cell counts were estimated. The protocol was immunoSEQ multiplex PCR, while the TCRdb copy is restricted to in-frame clones and leaves out a portion. The V and J calls and clone size were taken over from that table, and D and trimming were inferred from the DNA. The sample records over 200,000 clones, around four fifths being singletons. The receptor comes from a woman aged 80 or over with active or convalescent COVID-19. What was sequenced was peripheral blood. The chain carries TRBV5-1 and TRBJ2-5; TRBD2 aligns across 11 bases. The DNA of the CDR3 is TGCGCCAGCAGCTCTGGACTAGCGGGTACTTCAGAGACCCAGTACTTC. As protein: CASSSGLAGTSETQYF.